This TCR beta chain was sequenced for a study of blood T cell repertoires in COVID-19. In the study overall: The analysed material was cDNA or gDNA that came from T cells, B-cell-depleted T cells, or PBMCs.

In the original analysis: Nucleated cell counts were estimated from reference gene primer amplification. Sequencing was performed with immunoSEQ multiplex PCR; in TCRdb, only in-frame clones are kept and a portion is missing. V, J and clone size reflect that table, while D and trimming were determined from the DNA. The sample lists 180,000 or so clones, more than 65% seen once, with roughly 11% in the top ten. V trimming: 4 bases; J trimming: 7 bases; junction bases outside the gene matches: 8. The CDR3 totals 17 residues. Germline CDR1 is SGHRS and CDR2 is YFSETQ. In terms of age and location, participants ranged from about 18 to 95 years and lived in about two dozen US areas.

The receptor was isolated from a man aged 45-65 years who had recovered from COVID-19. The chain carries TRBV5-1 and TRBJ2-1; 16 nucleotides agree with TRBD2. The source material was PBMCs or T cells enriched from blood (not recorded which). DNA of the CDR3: TGCGCCAGCAGCCAAGGGACTAGCGGGGGGGCCATGAATGAGCAGTTCTTC. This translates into CASSQGTSGGAMNEQFF.